Reported below is one TCR beta chain. Antigen unknown. The ends lost 5 bases at V and 5 bases at J; junction bases unmatched: 11. Germline-derived CDR1 and CDR2 are SGHTA and FQGNSA. The CDR3 length is 16 residues. This sample is part of a study of blood T cells in healthy people across ages. Notes on the study in general: Since the PBMCs were unsorted, naive and antigen-experienced cells could not be conclusively compared.

The authors ran a second PCR of about 7 to 11 cycles using a sample-barcoded 5' primer and a J-beta primer mix. Each cDNA molecule received a tag from a template-switch adaptor that had 12 random nucleotides. Each CDR3 protein is one row after TCRdb ran MiXCR on the 5' RACE reads. The table shows about 650,000 distinct CDR3 sequences, with approximately 52% occurring only once. The TCR was taken from a woman older than 75 in good health. Source material: blood. V and J are TRBV7-2 and TRBJ2-1; TRBD2 agrees at 8 bases. CDR3 amino acids: CASSRTSGVNDNEQFF. DNA of the CDR3: TGTGCCAGCAGCCGTACTAGCGGAGTTAACGACAATGAGCAGTTCTTC. The full variable domain, its missing parts supplied by reference TRBV7-2 and TRBJ2-1, is GAGVSQSPSNKVTEKGKDVELRCDPISGHTALYWYRQSLGQGLEFLIYFQGNSAPDKSGLPSDRFSAERTGGSVSTLTIQRTQQEDSAVYLCASSRTSGVNDNEQFFGPGTRLTVL.